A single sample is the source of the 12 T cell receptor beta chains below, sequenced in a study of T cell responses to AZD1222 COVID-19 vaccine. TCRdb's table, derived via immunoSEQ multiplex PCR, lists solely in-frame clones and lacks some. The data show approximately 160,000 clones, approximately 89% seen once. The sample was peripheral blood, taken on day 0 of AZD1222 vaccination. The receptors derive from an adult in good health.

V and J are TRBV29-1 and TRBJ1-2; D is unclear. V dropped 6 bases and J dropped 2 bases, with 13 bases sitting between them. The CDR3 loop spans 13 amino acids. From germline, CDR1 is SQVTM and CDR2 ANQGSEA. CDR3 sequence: CSVLTPGNYGYTF. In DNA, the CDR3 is TGCAGCGTCCTGACCCCCGGGAACTATGGCTACACCTTC.

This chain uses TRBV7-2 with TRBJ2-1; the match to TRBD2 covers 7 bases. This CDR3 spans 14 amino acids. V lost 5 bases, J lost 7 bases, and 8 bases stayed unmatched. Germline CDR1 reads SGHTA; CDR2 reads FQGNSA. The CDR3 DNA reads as TGTGCCAGCAGCATGGGGGGGAATAGGAATGAGCAGTTCTTC. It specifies CASSMGGNRNEQFF.

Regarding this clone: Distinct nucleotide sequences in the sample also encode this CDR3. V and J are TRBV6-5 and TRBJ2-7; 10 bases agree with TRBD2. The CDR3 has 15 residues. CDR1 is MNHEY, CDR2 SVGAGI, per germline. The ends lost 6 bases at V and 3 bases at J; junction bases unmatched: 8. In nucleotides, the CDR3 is TGTGCCAGCAGCTACAGCGGGAGGGGGGTCTACGAGCAGTACTTC. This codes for CASSYSGRGVYEQYF.

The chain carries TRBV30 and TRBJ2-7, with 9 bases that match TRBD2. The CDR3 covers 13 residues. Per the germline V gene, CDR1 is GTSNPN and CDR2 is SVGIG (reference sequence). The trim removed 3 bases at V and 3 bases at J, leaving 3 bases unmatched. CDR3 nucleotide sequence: TGTGCCTGGAGGGATAGCGGGAGCTACGAGCAGTACTTC. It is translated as CAWRDSGSYEQYF.

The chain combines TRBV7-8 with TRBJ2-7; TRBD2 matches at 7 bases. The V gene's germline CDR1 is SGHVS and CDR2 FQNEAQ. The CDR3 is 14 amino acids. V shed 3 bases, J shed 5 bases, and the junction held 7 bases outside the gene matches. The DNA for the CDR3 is TGTGCCAGCAGCTTGGGCGGGAGCGGGGACGAGCAGTACTTC. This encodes CASSLGGSGDEQYF.

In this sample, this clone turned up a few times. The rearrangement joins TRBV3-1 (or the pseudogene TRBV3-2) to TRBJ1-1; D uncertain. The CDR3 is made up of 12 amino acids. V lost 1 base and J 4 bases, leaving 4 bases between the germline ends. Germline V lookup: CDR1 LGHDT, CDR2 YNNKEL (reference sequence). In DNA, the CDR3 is TGTGCCAGCAGCCAAGGGAGCACTGAAGCTTTCTTT. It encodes CASSQGSTEAFF.

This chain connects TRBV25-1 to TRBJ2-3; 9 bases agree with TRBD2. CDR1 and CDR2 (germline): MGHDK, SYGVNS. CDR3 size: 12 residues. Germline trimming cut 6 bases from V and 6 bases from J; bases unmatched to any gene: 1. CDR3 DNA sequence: TGTGCCAGCAGGGGACTAGCTGATACGCAGTATTTT. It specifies CASRGLADTQYF.

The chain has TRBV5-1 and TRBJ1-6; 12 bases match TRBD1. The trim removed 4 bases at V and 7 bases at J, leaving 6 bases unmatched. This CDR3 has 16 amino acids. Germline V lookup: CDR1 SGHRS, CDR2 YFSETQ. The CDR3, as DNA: TGCGCCAGCAGCCCGGGTGGGACAGGGGGCAATTCACCCCTCCACTTT. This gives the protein CASSPGGTGGNSPLHF.

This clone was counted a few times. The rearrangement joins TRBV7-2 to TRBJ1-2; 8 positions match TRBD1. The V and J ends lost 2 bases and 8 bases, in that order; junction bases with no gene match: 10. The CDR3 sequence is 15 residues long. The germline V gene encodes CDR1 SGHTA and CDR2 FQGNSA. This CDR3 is CASSLSGQGVGGYTF. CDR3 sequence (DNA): TGTGCCAGCAGCTTATCCGGACAGGGAGTGGGCGGCTACACCTTC.

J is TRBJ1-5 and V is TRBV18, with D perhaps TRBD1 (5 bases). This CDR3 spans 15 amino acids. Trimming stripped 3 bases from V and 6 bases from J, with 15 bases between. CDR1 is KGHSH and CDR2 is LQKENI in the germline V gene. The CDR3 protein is CASSPIQGTGQPQHF. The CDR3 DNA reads TGTGCCAGCTCACCTATTCAGGGAACGGGTCAGCCCCAGCATTTT. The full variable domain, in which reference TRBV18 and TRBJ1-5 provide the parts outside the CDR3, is NAGVMQNPRHLVRRRGQEARLRCSPMKGHSHVYWYRQLPEEGLKFMVYLQKENIIDESGMPKERFSAEFPKEGPSILRIQQVVRGDSAAYFCASSPIQGTGQPQHFGDGTRLSIL.

CDR3 protein: CASSEQRLAGDGREQYF. DNA of the CDR3: TGCGCCAGCAGTGAGCAAAGACTAGCGGGAGACGGTAGGGAGCAGTACTTC. The J gene is TRBJ2-7, the V gene TRBV10-2; 12 nucleotides match TRBD2. Trimming removed 2 bases from V and 7 bases from J; junction bases left unmatched: 12. Germline CDR1 and CDR2: WSHSY and SAAADI. The CDR3 length is 17 residues.

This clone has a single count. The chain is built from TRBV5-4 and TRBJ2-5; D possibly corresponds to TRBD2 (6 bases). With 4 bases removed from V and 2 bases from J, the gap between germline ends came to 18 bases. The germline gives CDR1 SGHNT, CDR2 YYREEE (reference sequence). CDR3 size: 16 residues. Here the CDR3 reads CASSPGIAASQETQYF. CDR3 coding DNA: TGTGCCAGCAGCCCCGGGATAGCGGCGTCGCAAGAGACCCAGTACTTC.